One and the same sample provided the 28 T cell receptor beta chains below, sequenced in a study of shared clonotypes between healthy human individuals. TCRdb's table, derived via immunoSEQ multiplex PCR, lists solely in-frame clones and lacks some. This table holds 2 million or so clones, around 95% found once. Sequenced: naive CD4+ T cells sorted from blood. Indicated subset: CD45RA+ positively selected. Source of these receptors: a man between 18 and 35 years old in good health.

The rearrangement uses TRBV6-6 and TRBJ2-7; 8 positions agree with TRBD1. CDR3 length: 14 amino acids. Germline values: CDR1 MNHNY, CDR2 SVGAGI (reference sequence). V dropped 4 bases and J dropped 12; count of bases not matched to a gene: 14. The DNA of the CDR3 is TGTGCCAGCAGTTCCCCAGGACAGGGACCCCCTTGGTACTTC. It codes for CASSSPGQGPPWYF.

The chain uses TRBV18 and TRBJ1-2, with 9 bases fitting TRBD1. There are 14 residues in the CDR3. Germline V lookup: CDR1 KGHSH, CDR2 LQKENI. V lost 4 bases, J lost 8 bases, and 8 bases stayed unmatched. CDR3 DNA sequence: TGTGCCAGCTCACTAGGGACAGGGAGGGTCGGCTACACCTTC. This sequence encodes CASSLGTGRVGYTF.

Here the CDR3 reads CASSLQGEKIYEQYF. CDR3 nucleotides: TGCGCCAGCAGCTTGCAAGGGGAGAAGATCTACGAGCAGTACTTC. The chain combines TRBV5-1 with TRBJ2-7; either TRBD1 or TRBD2 may supply D (5 bases each). This CDR3 contains 15 residues. The germline V gene has CDR1 SGHRS and CDR2 YFSETQ. Deletions cut 1 base from V and 3 bases from J, with 14 bases between.

The chain uses TRBV27 and TRBJ2-5; D not certain. Trimming pared 4 bases from V and 5 bases from J, leaving 14 bases between. The CDR3 contains 14 residues. Germline assignment: CDR1 MNHEY and CDR2 SMNVEV (reference sequence). CDR3 in DNA: TGTGCCAGCAGTTATATATCGGCAAGTGAGACCCAGTACTTC. As protein: CASSYISASETQYF.

The V and J genes are TRBV7-8 and TRBJ2-2, with D possibly matching TRBD1 (5 bases). The CDR3 covers 13 residues. Germline assignment: CDR1 SGHVS and CDR2 FQNEAQ. Between the trimmed V and J ends, which lost 4 bases and 4 bases, there was a span of 7 bases. The CDR3 sequence is CASSSRATGELFF. The CDR3 DNA follows: TGTGCCAGCAGCTCCAGGGCCACCGGGGAGCTGTTTTTT. The entire variable domain, with the rest obtained from reference TRBV7-8 and TRBJ2-2, is as follows: GAGVSQSPRYKVAKRGQDVALRCDPISGHVSLFWYQQALGQGPEFLTYFQNEAQLDKSGLPSDRFFAERPEGSVSTLKIQRTQQEDSAVYLCASSSRATGELFFGEGSRLTVL.

As concerns this clone: This may be a read error: a much more frequent sequence differs by one nucleotide. The chain couples TRBV7-2 to TRBJ1-2, with TRBD1 identical over 8 bases. V was pared by 5 bases and J by 2 bases, with 4 bases of the junction left unmatched. Germline CDR1 and CDR2: SGHTA and FQGNSA. The CDR3 has 14 amino acids. This CDR3 reads CASSLDRANYGYTF. CDR3 DNA: TGTGCCAGCAGCCTGGACAGGGCGAACTATGGCTACACCTTC.

The chain employs TRBV11-2 and TRBJ2-3, with 15 bases fitting TRBD2. The CDR3 sequence is 18 residues long. V was pared by 4 bases and J by 3 bases, with 8 bases of the junction left unmatched. CDR1 is SGHAT and CDR2 is FQNNGV in the germline V gene. CDR3 protein: CASSYPGLAGGQTDTQYF. The CDR3, as DNA: TGTGCCAGCAGCTACCCGGGACTAGCGGGGGGTCAAACAGATACGCAGTATTTT. The whole variable domain, remainder taken from reference TRBV11-2 and TRBJ2-3, is EAGVAQSPRYKIIEKRQSVAFWCNPISGHATLYWYQQILGQGPKLLIQFQNNGVVDDSQLPKDRFSAERLKGVDSTLKIQPAKLEDSAVYLCASSYPGLAGGQTDTQYFGPGTRLTVL.

The gene calls are TRBV30 and TRBJ1-2; 12 nucleotides agree with TRBD1. Looked up from germline, CDR1 is GTSNPN and CDR2 is SVGIG (reference sequence). Unmatched junction bases numbered 6, after V lost 0 bases and J lost 4 bases. The CDR3 runs 16 residues. The CDR3 protein is CAWSVGTGGIPYGYTF. The CDR3 nucleotides are TGTGCCTGGAGTGTAGGGACAGGGGGCATCCCCTATGGCTACACCTTC.

The sample holds one count of this clone. The chain has TRBV30 and TRBJ2-7, with a possible D match to TRBD1 (5 bases). Trimming shortened V by 2 bases and J by 0 bases, and 11 bases separated the two germline ends. The germline CDR1 and CDR2 sequences are GTSNPN and SVGIG (reference sequence). The CDR3 is 14 residues long. The chain's CDR3 is CAWSRQLDSYEQYF. For the CDR3, the DNA is TGTGCCTGGAGTAGACAGCTAGACTCCTACGAGCAGTACTTC.

V and J are TRBV30 and TRBJ2-7, with TRBD1 matching over 7 bases. The CDR3 loop spans 14 amino acids. The junction had 10 bases not matched to a gene; V was cut back by 2 bases and J by 6 bases. The germline V gene encodes CDR1 GTSNPN and CDR2 SVGIG (reference sequence). CDR3 amino acids: CAWSTRQGRSEQYF. Here the CDR3 DNA reads TGTGCCTGGAGTACTAGACAGGGAAGGAGCGAGCAGTACTTC. Drawing the rest from reference TRBV30 and TRBJ2-7, the complete variable domain is SQTIHQWPATLVQPVGSPLSLECTVEGTSNPNLYWYRQAAGRGLQLLFYSVGIGQISSEVPQNLSASRPQDRQFILSSKKLLLSDSGFYLCAWSTRQGRSEQYFGPGTRLTVT.

The count of this clone is one. CDR3 DNA sequence: TGTGCCAGCAGCTCCCCCGGGCAGACCCAGTACTTC. Translation gives CASSSPGQTQYF. The genes are TRBV7-8 and TRBJ2-5; no firm D call. The CDR3 is made up of 12 amino acids. Germline CDR1 and CDR2: SGHVS and FQNEAQ. The ends were cut back, 4 bases at V and 6 bases at J, with 9 bases in the middle.

The rearrangement joins TRBV10-3 to TRBJ1-5, with D possibly matching TRBD1 (5 bases). The length of the CDR3 is 15 residues. With 3 bases removed from V and 1 base from J, the gap between germline ends came to 10 bases. Germline V lookup: CDR1 ENHRY, CDR2 SYGVKD. CDR3 coding DNA: TGTGCCATCAGTGACGAGGGGTTAAGCAATCAGCCCCAGCATTTT. Translated: CAISDEGLSNQPQHF.

The chain recombines TRBV19 with TRBJ1-2, with D hard to call. Trimming removed 0 bases from V and 7 bases from J, with 6 bases in between. Germline V gene sequence: CDR1 LNHDA, CDR2 SQIVND (reference sequence). This CDR3 has 12 amino acids. The CDR3 is CASSIDWSGYTF. In nucleotides, the CDR3 is TGTGCCAGTAGTATAGACTGGAGTGGCTACACCTTC.

V gene TRBV13 combines with J gene TRBJ1-2; the D gene is possibly TRBD1 (6 bases). Trimming cost V 6 bases and J 3 bases, with 11 bases left between them. Germline CDR1 reads PRHDT; CDR2 reads FYEKMQ (reference sequence). The CDR3 consists of 13 residues. The CDR3 region has the DNA TGTGCCAGCAGTTACAGGGAGGACTATGGCTACACCTTC. It yields the protein CASSYREDYGYTF.

The CDR3 reads CASSLYAGGSVSTDTQYF. Written as DNA, the CDR3 is TGTGCCAGCAGCTTATATGCGGGGGGGAGTGTTAGCACAGATACGCAGTATTTT. V gene TRBV7-9 combines with J gene TRBJ2-3; 9 positions agree with TRBD2. Germline CDR1 reads SEHNR; CDR2 reads FQNEAQ (reference sequence). CDR3 length: 18 amino acids. V was pared by 2 bases and J by 0 bases, with 9 bases of the junction left unmatched.

The chain carries TRBV5-4 and TRBJ2-3; D is perhaps TRBD2 (6 bases). The V end lost 1 base, the J end lost 7 bases, and 10 bases lay between the germline ends. The CDR3 spans 13 residues. CDR1 is SGHNT, CDR2 YYREEE, per germline (reference sequence). CDR3 loop: CASSLRGTNTQYF. DNA for the CDR3: TGTGCCAGCAGCTTGCGCGGGACGAATACGCAGTATTTT. The full variable domain, its missing parts supplied by reference TRBV5-4 and TRBJ2-3, is ETGVTQSPTHLIKTRGQQVTLRCSSQSGHNTVSWYQQALGQGPQFIFQYYREEENGRGNFPPRFSGLQFPNYSSELNVNALELDDSALYLCASSLRGTNTQYFGPGTRLTVL.

The rearrangement links TRBV10-3 to TRBJ2-7, with a weak D call TRBD2 (5 bases). V lost 4 bases to trimming and J lost 6 bases, with 10 bases between them. The CDR3 has 12 amino acids. CDR1 is ENHRY and CDR2 is SYGVKD in the germline V gene. The DNA of the CDR3 is TGTGCCATCAGTGGGGGAGAGTTCGAGCAGTACTTC. Translated, it gives CAISGGEFEQYF.

The rearrangement joins TRBV7-8 to TRBJ2-1; TRBD2 is a possible D gene (5 bases). With 2 bases removed from V and 6 bases from J, the gap between germline ends came to 11 bases. Per the germline V gene, CDR1 is SGHVS and CDR2 is FQNEAQ. The CDR3 totals 14 residues. The CDR3 region has the DNA TGTGCCAGCAGCTTATGGGGAGCGCCCAATGAGCAGTTCTTC. Residues: CASSLWGAPNEQFF.

This rearrangement joins TRBV18 to TRBJ2-4; 8 nucleotides agree with TRBD1. The V gene end was trimmed by 3 bases and the J gene end by 6 bases; junction bases not matched to a gene: 16. This CDR3 has 18 residues. Germline V CDR1 and CDR2: KGHSH, LQKENI. The DNA of the CDR3 is TGTGCCAGCTCACCCCCTCCTCAGGGGGCGATAGGTCCAAACATTCAGTACTTC. Encoded protein: CASSPPPQGAIGPNIQYF. The variable domain in full, completed from reference TRBV18 and TRBJ2-4, reads NAGVMQNPRHLVRRRGQEARLRCSPMKGHSHVYWYRQLPEEGLKFMVYLQKENIIDESGMPKERFSAEFPKEGPSILRIQQVVRGDSAAYFCASSPPPQGAIGPNIQYFGAGTRLSVL.

The rearrangement joins TRBV6-5 to TRBJ2-5; 7 nucleotides match TRBD2. The J call may be incorrect, as the DNA end agrees better with TRBJ2-7. The germline V gene has CDR1 MNHEY and CDR2 SVGAGI. CDR3 length equals 16 residues. CDR3 sequence: CASSYRSGGSGYEQYF. CDR3 DNA sequence: TGTGCCAGCAGTTACCGGTCGGGGGGTTCTGGGTACGAGCAGTACTTC.

This clone came up once. The chain uses TRBV10-3 and TRBJ2-7; D not resolved. This CDR3 comprises 16 residues. Germline CDR1 ENHRY, CDR2 SYGVKD. V was clipped by 6 bases and J by 0 bases, with 18 bases between them. CDR3 loop: CAISLSSSLSSYEQYF. In DNA, the CDR3 is TGTGCCATCAGCCTCTCGAGCAGCCTAAGCTCCTACGAGCAGTACTTC.

This clone was detected a few times. The chain carries TRBV19 and TRBJ1-3; unclear D gene. The germline CDR1 and CDR2 sequences are LNHDA and SQIVND (reference sequence). Between the trimmed V and J ends, which lost 6 bases and 0 bases, there was a span of 18 bases. This CDR3 region has 17 residues. The CDR3 spells CASRRNVVGSSGNTIYF. CDR3 nucleotide sequence: TGTGCCAGTAGGAGAAACGTAGTGGGCTCCTCTGGAAACACCATATATTTT. Based on the CDR3 plus reference TRBV19 and TRBJ1-3, the full variable domain is DGGITQSPKYLFRKEGQNVTLSCEQNLNHDAMYWYRQDPGQGLRLIYYSQIVNDFQKGDIAEGYSVSREKKESFPLTVTSAQKNPTAFYLCASRRNVVGSSGNTIYFGEGSWLTVV.

This clone appeared a single time. The rearrangement uses TRBV2 and TRBJ2-7; D might be TRBD2 (6 bases). Trimming removed 4 bases from V and 5 bases from J, with 12 bases in between. The CDR3 runs to 13 residues. The germline V gene encodes CDR1 SNHLY and CDR2 FYNNEI. In nucleotides, the CDR3 is TGTGCCAGCAGTGGTAATGGGGGGAACGAGCAGTACTTC. Protein: CASSGNGGNEQYF.

The chain links TRBV4-3 to TRBJ2-2; 10 nucleotides match TRBD2. With V trimmed by 2 bases and J by 4 bases, 16 bases remained unmatched. The CDR3 runs to 20 residues. In germline, CDR1 is LGHNA, CDR2 YSLEER. The CDR3 nucleotides read TGCGCCAGCAGCCAACAATTTCGGCCGGGACTAGCGTCTTTCACCGGGGAGCTGTTTTTT. The encoded protein is CASSQQFRPGLASFTGELFF.

This clone was detected only once. The chain uses TRBV6-6 and TRBJ2-7; TRBD2 agrees at 8 bases. Germline lookup yields CDR1 MNHNY and CDR2 SVGAGI (reference sequence). With V trimmed by 5 bases and J by 3 bases, 6 bases remained unmatched. The length of the CDR3 is 14 residues. CDR3 DNA sequence: TGTGCCAGCAGTGAGCGGGAGAGGCGCTACGAGCAGTACTTC. Translating gives CASSERERRYEQYF.

The chain couples TRBV7-8 to TRBJ1-2, with 9 positions matching TRBD1. V trimming: 2 bases; J trimming: 4 bases; junction bases outside the gene matches: 11. Germline CDR1 and CDR2: SGHVS and FQNEAQ. This CDR3 is built from 17 residues. In nucleotides, the CDR3 is TGTGCCAGCAGCTTATCATTTCGGGACAGGGCGGGCTATGGCTACACCTTC. This encodes CASSLSFRDRAGYGYTF.

V is TRBV18 and J is TRBJ2-7; the D gene could be TRBD1 or TRBD2 (5 bases each). Trimming cost V 5 bases and J 0 bases, with 11 bases left between them. CDR3 length: 14 amino acids. Per the germline V gene, CDR1 is KGHSH and CDR2 is LQKENI. CDR3 protein: CASSTGRNSYEQYF. The DNA of the CDR3 is TGTGCCAGCTCAACGGGACGGAACTCCTACGAGCAGTACTTC.

Of note for this clone: The sample contains more than one DNA sequence encoding this CDR3. This chain connects TRBV28 to TRBJ1-5, with 9 bases identical to TRBD1. There are 15 residues in the CDR3. From germline, CDR1 is MDHEN and CDR2 SYDVKM. The junction had 3 bases not matched to a gene; V was cut back by 6 bases and J by 0 bases. The CDR3 bases are TGTGCCAGCAGCAGGACAGGGGTTAGCAATCAGCCCCAGCATTTT. It yields the protein CASSRTGVSNQPQHF.